These T cell receptor beta chains were read from a single sample in a study of shared clonotypes between healthy human individuals. Sequenced by immunoSEQ multiplex PCR; TCRdb stores in-frame clones only, minus some. The sample has 1.4 million or so clones; 98% to 99% are singletons. Specimen: naive CD4+ T cells sorted from blood. The origin of the receptors is a man under 40 in good health. CDR3s include the opening cysteine and the closing phenylalanine or tryptophan. The D gene is left open where the match is weak.

TRBV19	TRBD2	CASSTTAGLTDTQYF
TRBV28	TRBD1	CASRTGGLDTGELFF
TRBV4-1	TRBD1	CASSLGTGRETQYF
TRBV9	.	CASSVEPGFNYEQYF
TRBV2	.	CAPDQPQHF
TRBV28	.	CASSIRLGNQPQHF
TRBV6-5	TRBD1	CASSPTGNYGYTF
TRBV2	.	CASRKTLNTGELFF
TRBV9	TRBD2	CASSVGLAWDTGELFF
TRBV20-1	.	CSARITDGQFF
TRBV7-7	.	CASSYSGASYNEQFF
TRBV29-1	.	CSVRWGSNQPQHF
TRBV29-1	TRBD2	CSVAGTSVFGGAGELFF
TRBV5-1	.	CASSGTPRNTEAFF
TRBV4-2	.	CASKRDGNTEAFF
TRBV29-1	.	CSVVTPVQETQYF
TRBV15	.	CATDAGQFTDTQYF
TRBV9	.	CASSTDLTTSYEQYF
TRBV6-5	.	CASSYIGYGGNEQYF
TRBV11-2	.	CASSLVQGPYNEQFF
TRBV10-1	.	CASRLNGTLNTEAFF
TRBV5-6	.	CASSLRTQSYNYEQYF
TRBV19	TRBD1	CASSIQGASGYTF
TRBV15	.	CATSRKDPRGETQYF